The 19 T cell receptor beta chains below were found in one sample sequenced in a study of blood T cell repertoires in COVID-19. Assay: immunoSEQ multiplex PCR; the TCRdb copy retains only in-frame clones and omits some. Of roughly 39,000 clones detected, 75% to 90% appear once; the ten largest clones hold 8.5% to 10%. Sample: peripheral blood. These receptors were collected from a man aged 30 to 39 with active or convalescent COVID-19.

This chain uses TRBV5-1 with TRBJ2-5; 13 nucleotides agree with TRBD2. The CDR3 loop spans 16 amino acids. V shed 2 bases and J 2 bases; nucleotides not matched to a gene: 3. Germline V gene lookup returns CDR1 SGHRS and CDR2 YFSETQ. As DNA, the CDR3 is TGCGCCAGCAGCTTAGTACTAGCGGGGGGGCAAGAGACCCAGTACTTC. It translates to CASSLVLAGGQETQYF.

The chain joins TRBV7-6 to TRBJ2-1, with TRBD2 as a possible D gene (5 bases). The CDR3 runs to 14 residues. Trimming cost V 3 bases and J 5 bases, with 11 bases left between them. CDR1 SGHVS and CDR2 FNYEAQ come from the germline V gene. CDR3: CASSFKDGNNEQFF. The CDR3 DNA reads TGTGCCAGCAGCTTCAAGGACGGGAACAATGAGCAGTTCTTC.

The chain carries TRBV11-1 and TRBJ2-7; possibly TRBD1 for D (5 bases). The CDR3 is 13 residues long. The germline gives CDR1 SGHAT, CDR2 FQDESV (reference sequence). Between the trimmed V and J ends, which lost 2 bases and 4 bases, there was a span of 9 bases. CDR3 amino acids: CASSLQGWYEQYV. The CDR3 DNA follows: TGTGCCAGCAGCTTACAGGGTTGGTACGAGCAGTACGTC.

The genes are TRBV2 and TRBJ1-6; 8 bases line up with TRBD1. The length of the CDR3 is 12 residues. Trimming took 7 bases from V and 9 from J; bases not matched to a gene: 2. CDR1 is SNHLY and CDR2 is FYNNEI in the germline V gene. The CDR3, as DNA: TGTGCCAGCAATACAGGGGGTTCACCCCTCCACTTT. It is translated as CASNTGGSPLHF.

The genes are TRBV5-4 and TRBJ2-5, with TRBD2 matching 7 bases. The germline V gene has CDR1 SGHNT and CDR2 YYREEE (reference sequence). The CDR3 is made up of 15 amino acids. V shed 3 bases, J shed 0 bases, and the junction held 5 bases outside the gene matches. CDR3 region: CASSSLGTNQETQYF. The CDR3 nucleotides read TGTGCCAGCAGCTCCCTCGGGACTAACCAAGAGACCCAGTACTTC.

The CDR3 coding sequence is TGTGCCAGTAGTAATACAGGGACGGGTACGCAGTATTTT. Translating it yields CASSNTGTGTQYF. This chain connects TRBV19 to TRBJ2-3; perhaps TRBD1 as D (6 bases). CDR1 LNHDA and CDR2 SQIVND come from the germline V gene (reference sequence). This CDR3 comprises 13 residues. V lost 4 bases and J lost 8, with 13 bases in between.

The table lists this clone with a count of one. This chain joins TRBV28 and TRBJ1-5; D is unclear. Germline V gene sequence: CDR1 MDHEN, CDR2 SYDVKM. The CDR3 covers 13 residues. V lost 4 bases to trimming and J lost 4 bases, with 8 bases between them. CDR3 loop: CASSSPKNQPQHF. The CDR3 DNA sequence: TGTGCCAGCAGTTCCCCCAAAAATCAGCCCCAGCATTTT.

The V gene is TRBV6-5, the J gene TRBJ2-1, with TRBD1 matching over 7 bases. V lost 6 bases, J lost 13 bases, and 18 bases stayed unmatched. CDR1 and CDR2 from the germline V gene are MNHEY and SVGAGI. CDR3 length: 15 residues. CDR3 in DNA: TGTGCCAGCAGGGCCGGACAGGCACGTCTGAGGGCACAGTTCTTC. Translation gives CASRAGQARLRAQFF.

The chain joins TRBV5-4 to TRBJ2-3, with 8 bases identical to TRBD1. From germline, CDR1 is SGHNT and CDR2 YYREEE (reference sequence). The trim removed 1 base at V and 5 bases at J, leaving 6 bases unmatched. This CDR3 comprises 15 residues. CDR3 residues: CASSLRQGAGDTQYF. The CDR3 DNA reads TGTGCCAGCAGCTTGCGGCAGGGGGCGGGAGATACGCAGTATTTT. Combining the CDR3 with reference TRBV5-4 and TRBJ2-3 gives the whole variable domain ETGVTQSPTHLIKTRGQQVTLRCSSQSGHNTVSWYQQALGQGPQFIFQYYREEENGRGNFPPRFSGLQFPNYSSELNVNALELDDSALYLCASSLRQGAGDTQYFGPGTRLTVL.

The rearrangement uses TRBV27 and TRBJ1-4; no clear D gene. The V and J ends lost 4 bases and 0 bases respectively, with 12 bases between them. The CDR3 extends over 16 amino acids. Germline V gene data show CDR1 as MNHEY and CDR2 as SMNVEV (reference sequence). The CDR3 is CASSSSPLATNEKLFF. The CDR3 DNA is TGTGCCAGCAGTTCCTCTCCCCTTGCAACTAATGAAAAACTGTTTTTT.

This sequence joins TRBV6-5 and TRBJ1-1; 8 bases line up with TRBD1. Trimming at V came to 6 bases and at J to 8 bases, leaving 11 bases not matched to a gene. CDR3 length equals 14 residues. CDR1 MNHEY and CDR2 SVGAGI come from the germline V gene. The CDR3 DNA sequence: TGTGCCAGCAGACCCGGGACAGGCGTGACAGAAGCTTTCTTT. This gives the protein CASRPGTGVTEAFF.

This clone was counted once. This chain connects TRBV5-1 to TRBJ1-2, with unresolved D. Germline V gives CDR1 SGHRS, CDR2 YFSETQ. V lost 4 bases and J lost 7, with 23 bases in between. The CDR3 is 16 amino acids. In DNA, the CDR3 is TGCGCCAGCAGCCTCATCGTCGGTGGCGGTACGGGTGGCTACACCTTC. This encodes CASSLIVGGGTGGYTF.

This clone has only one observation. The rearrangement links TRBV6-4 to TRBJ2-1; the D is unclear. With 0 bases removed from V and 0 bases from J, the gap between germline ends came to 12 bases. The CDR3 sequence is 17 residues long. Germline-derived CDR1 and CDR2 are MRHNA and SNTAGT. CDR3 in DNA: TGTGCCAGCAGTGACTCAATGGCTGCTCTCTCCTACAATGAGCAGTTCTTC. It encodes CASSDSMAALSYNEQFF.

This chain uses TRBV28 with TRBJ2-7, with TRBD2 matching over 7 bases. Trimming cost V 5 bases and J 2 bases; bases outside gene matches: 6. Germline assignment: CDR1 MDHEN and CDR2 SYDVKM. The CDR3 is made up of 14 amino acids. CDR3 amino acids: CASSRPSGPYEQYV. In DNA form, the CDR3 reads TGTGCCAGCAGTCGCCCTAGCGGCCCCTACGAGCAGTACGTC.

The chain's CDR3 is CASSLASLEGHYGYTF. CDR3 nucleotides: TGTGCCAGCAGCTTAGCGAGTTTGGAGGGCCACTATGGCTACACCTTC. The V gene is TRBV7-9, the J gene TRBJ1-2; D gene ambiguous. V lost 0 bases, J lost 3 bases, and 14 bases lay in between. The CDR3 runs to 16 residues. CDR1 is SEHNR, CDR2 FQNEAQ, per germline (reference sequence).

The rearrangement uses TRBV6-2 or TRBV6-3 and TRBJ2-5, with 8 bases identical to TRBD1. The CDR3 contains 17 residues. Germline-derived CDR1 and CDR2 are MNHEY and SVGEGT. J was trimmed by 2 bases and V by 2 bases; bases with no gene match: 10. CDR3 in DNA: TGTGCCAGCAGTTACAGCCTCAGGGGGCTACCTCAAGAGACCCAGTACTTC. Translating gives CASSYSLRGLPQETQYF.

The V and J genes are TRBV29-1 and TRBJ2-5, with 12 bases aligning to TRBD2. CDR1 and CDR2 from the germline V gene are SQVTM and ANQGSEA. This CDR3 contains 19 residues. The V gene end was trimmed by 3 bases and the J gene end by 1 base; junction bases not matched to a gene: 15. Written as DNA, the CDR3 is TGCAGCGTTGACGTAGGGAGACTAGCGGGAGTTTTGGGCCAAGAGACCCAGTACTTC. Protein: CSVDVGRLAGVLGQETQYF.

CDR3 protein: CASSQARSQEQYF. Written as DNA, the CDR3 is TGTGCCAGCAGCCAAGCTAGGAGTCAAGAGCAGTACTTC. The chain couples TRBV3-1 (or the pseudogene TRBV3-2) to TRBJ2-7, with D unclear. Between the trimmed V and J ends, which lost 1 base and 7 bases, there was a span of 11 bases. Per germline, CDR1 LGHDT and CDR2 YNNKEL (reference sequence). The CDR3 is 13 amino acids.

This chain joins TRBV5-1 and TRBJ2-7, with 8 bases matching TRBD2. Germline CDR1 SGHRS, CDR2 YFSETQ. Losses at the gene ends were 4 bases for V and 4 bases for J; bases not matched to a gene: 13. The CDR3 runs 16 residues. CDR3 sequence: CASSTRQPGGMYEQYF. In DNA form, the CDR3 reads TGCGCCAGCAGCACGCGGCAGCCGGGGGGGATGTACGAGCAGTACTTC.